The text below deals with one T cell receptor (beta chain). The antigen is not known. Germline assignment: CDR1 MRHNA and CDR2 SNTAGT. CDR3 length: 15 residues. V lost 8 bases, J lost 0 bases, and 5 bases stayed unmatched. This entry belongs to a study of shared clonotypes between healthy human individuals. Study observations and caveats: What rarefaction showed was incomplete sorted-subset sequencing despite large depth.

This table comes from immunoSEQ multiplex PCR, and its TCRdb copy is limited to in-frame clones, with some not included. Altogether just under 95,000 clones are present, almost 70% being singletons, with the ten largest covering roughly 49%. This sequence joins TRBV6-4 and TRBJ2-3; 10 nucleotides align to TRBD2. The source material was memory CD8+ T cells sorted from blood. Subset denoted: CD45RO+ cells pooled with CCR7-negative TemRA cells. The receptor comes from a man aged 30 to 45 in good health. In nucleotides, the CDR3 is TGTGCCAGCGGAATGACTAGCGGGAGCACAGATACGCAGTATTTT. Its protein is CASGMTSGSTDTQYF.